The 4 T cell receptor beta chains in this list originate from one sample, sequenced in a study of blood T cell repertoires in COVID-19. Clones were read by immunoSEQ multiplex PCR, and TCRdb kept only the in-frame ones, dropping some. The data contain a few hundred thousand clones, approximately 90% of them singletons. Sequenced input: PBMCs or T cells enriched from blood (not recorded which). These receptors all come from a woman in her 40s with acute COVID-19.

The chain is built from TRBV19 and TRBJ1-2; D perhaps matches TRBD1 (6 bases). V lost 5 bases and J lost 4, with 8 bases in between. Germline CDR1 is LNHDA and CDR2 is SQIVND (reference sequence). The CDR3 is 12 amino acids. The CDR3 loop is CASSDRFYGYTF. The CDR3 coding sequence is TGTGCCAGTAGTGACAGGTTCTATGGCTACACCTTC. Full variable domain (rest looked up from reference TRBV19 and TRBJ1-2): DGGITQSPKYLFRKEGQNVTLSCEQNLNHDAMYWYRQDPGQGLRLIYYSQIVNDFQKGDIAEGYSVSREKKESFPLTVTSAQKNPTAFYLCASSDRFYGYTFGSGTRLTVV.

The CDR3 is CASSSSGTSGRVYNEQFF. CDR3 in DNA: TGTGCCAGCAGCTCCTCCGGGACTAGCGGGAGGGTTTACAATGAGCAGTTCTTC. The chain joins TRBV7-2 to TRBJ2-1; 16 bases map to TRBD2. J was trimmed by 4 bases and V by 4 bases; bases with no gene match: 7. Germline values: CDR1 SGHTA, CDR2 FQGNSA. This CDR3 contains 18 residues.

The rearrangement links TRBV29-1 to TRBJ2-7; perhaps TRBD2 as D (5 bases). Germline V CDR1 and CDR2: SQVTM, ANQGSEA. The length of the CDR3 is 11 residues. The V end was cut by 4 bases, the J end by 3 bases, with 7 bases between. CDR3 coding DNA: TGCAGCGTTGTCGCGGGCTACGAGCAGTACTTC. Translated, it gives CSVVAGYEQYF.

J is TRBJ2-3 and V is TRBV7-8; 11 bases align to TRBD2. The J segment lost 6 bases and the V segment lost 5 bases, leaving 16 bases of the junction unmatched. The CDR3 spans 18 residues. CDR1 is SGHVS and CDR2 is FQNEAQ in the germline V gene. This chain's CDR3 is CASSPVGIAGGPADTQYF. DNA for the CDR3: TGTGCCAGCAGCCCTGTAGGGATAGCGGGGGGGCCAGCGGATACGCAGTATTTT.